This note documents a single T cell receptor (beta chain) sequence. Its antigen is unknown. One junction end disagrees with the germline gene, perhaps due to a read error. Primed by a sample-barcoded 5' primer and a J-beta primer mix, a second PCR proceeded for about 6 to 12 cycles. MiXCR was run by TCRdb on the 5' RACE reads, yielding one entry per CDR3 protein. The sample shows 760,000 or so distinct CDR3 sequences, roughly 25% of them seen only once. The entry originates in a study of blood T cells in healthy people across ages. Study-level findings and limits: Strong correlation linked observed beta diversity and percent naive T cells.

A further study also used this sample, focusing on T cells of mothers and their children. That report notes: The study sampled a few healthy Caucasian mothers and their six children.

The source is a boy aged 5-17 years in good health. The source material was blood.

CDR3 residues: CASSDSRQGSDTQYF. CDR3 in DNA: TGTGCCAGCAGTGACTCGAGACAGGGGTCAGATACGCAGTATTTT. The gene calls are TRBV6-5 and TRBJ2-3; 8 bases line up with TRBD1. The CDR3 has 15 amino acids. Germline V gene lookup returns CDR1 MNHEY and CDR2 SVGAGI.